Listed here are 12 T cell receptor beta chains from one sample, sequenced in a study of human T cells and chemical hapten exposure. Time point reported: patch test 2, 6 weeks after DPC sensitization. Treatment here: therapeutic diphenylcyclopropenone sensitization with weekly scalp DPC. MiXCR was run by TCRdb on the RACE reads, yielding one entry per CDR3 protein. This table has tens of thousands of distinct CDR3 sequences, about 9% appearing once. This sample comprised whole blood, obtained in connection with sensitization to the hapten diphenylcyclopropenone (DPC). The receptor source for this set is a woman aged 45-65 years with alopecia areata. Some clones in this sample may be carry-over from other donors' samples.

The CDR3 nucleotides read TGCAGTGCAGTAAAGGCGGTAGCGGGAGTAGATTCGGAGACCCAGTACTTC. Translating gives CSAVKAVAGVDSETQYF. The chain uses TRBV20-1 and TRBJ2-5, with 9 bases matching TRBD2. Germline CDR1 DFQATT, CDR2 SNEGSKA (reference sequence). This CDR3 spans 17 amino acids. Losses at the gene ends were 6 bases for V and 5 bases for J; bases not matched to a gene: 19.

There are many counts of this clonotype. J is TRBJ2-3 and V is TRBV5-1, with 12 bases that match TRBD2. V lost 4 bases and J lost 1; bases outside the gene matches: 7. This CDR3 comprises 17 residues. From germline, CDR1 is SGHRS and CDR2 YFSETQ. CDR3 loop: CASSPGTSGPRTDTQYF. The CDR3, as DNA: TGCGCCAGCAGCCCTGGGACTAGCGGGCCGCGCACAGATACGCAGTATTTT.

The sample holds many counts of this clonotype. This sequence joins TRBV12-3 or TRBV12-4 and TRBJ1-2; 8 bases agree with TRBD1. The CDR3 covers 14 residues. Trimming took 5 bases from V and 7 from J; bases not matched to a gene: 9. The CDR3 protein is CASSPKLTGVGYTF. CDR3 DNA: TGTGCCAGCAGTCCTAAACTGACAGGGGTTGGCTACACCTTC.

In its sample, this clonotype was seen many times. V and J are TRBV20-1 and TRBJ1-5; no clear D gene. The CDR3 has 14 amino acids. V was cut by 5 bases and J by 0 bases, with 11 bases left in between. Germline V CDR1 and CDR2: DFQATT, SNEGSKA (reference sequence). CDR3 region: CSAGPSYSNQPQHF. The CDR3, as DNA: TGCAGTGCTGGCCCCTCTTATAGCAATCAGCCCCAGCATTTT.

The chain employs TRBV5-6 and TRBJ1-2, with 8 bases fitting TRBD1. The trim removed 4 bases at V and 6 bases at J, leaving 2 bases unmatched. This CDR3 region has 12 residues. CDR1 SGHDT and CDR2 YYEEEE come from the germline V gene. CDR3 sequence reads: CASSVDRDGYTF. CDR3 nucleotides: TGTGCCAGCAGCGTGGACAGGGATGGCTACACCTTC.

A note on this clonotype: This may stem from a read error, because a much larger clone lies one nucleotide away. V usage is TRBV3-1 and J usage is TRBJ1-1; perhaps TRBD1 as D (5 bases). V gave up 2 bases and J gave up 5 bases, with 9 bases separating them. The germline gives CDR1 LGHDT, CDR2 YNNKEL (reference sequence). CDR3 length: 13 amino acids. CDR3 bases: TGTGCCAGCAGCCAACCGGGGGGGACTGAAGCTTTCTTT. Protein sequence: CASSQPGGTEAFF.

This clonotype was picked up many times. The chain is built from TRBV20-1 and TRBJ2-3; D is possibly TRBD1 (6 bases). CDR3 length: 13 residues. Germline loops: CDR1 DFQATT, CDR2 SNEGSKA (reference sequence). Trimming removed 2 bases at V and 5 bases at J, with 11 bases between. In DNA, the CDR3 is TGCAGTGCTAGACGGCAGGGGCGAGATACGCAGTATTTT. Translation gives CSARRQGRDTQYF.

This sequence joins TRBV15 and TRBJ2-1; D is unclear. The CDR3 extends over 14 amino acids. V was pared by 0 bases and J by 12 bases, with 15 bases between. Germline V CDR1 and CDR2: LNHNV, YYDKDF (reference sequence). The CDR3 nucleotides read TGTGCCACCAGCAGAGATGAGTGGCCTAAAGGGCAGTTCTTC. Its protein is CATSRDEWPKGQFF.

This chain links TRBV6-5 with TRBJ2-3; possibly TRBD2 for D (6 bases). V lost 8 bases to trimming and J lost 2 bases, with 11 bases between them. The CDR3 extends over 13 amino acids. Germline CDR1 MNHEY, CDR2 SVGAGI. CDR3 DNA: TGTGCCAGCGTAGGGACTTACACAGATACGCAGTATTTT. Its protein is CASVGTYTDTQYF.

A few counts support this clonotype. CDR3 sequence reads: CASSLDAYDGSQHF. For the CDR3, the DNA is TGTGCCAGCAGCTTAGACGCCTACGATGGGTCCCAGCATTTT. The chain links TRBV7-8 to TRBJ1-5, with D unresolved. CDR1 is SGHVS and CDR2 is FQNEAQ in the germline V gene. The length of the CDR3 is 14 residues. V was shortened by 1 base and J by 11 bases, with 15 bases between the two germline ends.

The chain employs TRBV25-1 and TRBJ2-7, with D unclear. CDR1 MGHDK and CDR2 SYGVNS come from the germline V gene. With 6 bases removed from V and 5 bases from J, the gap between germline ends came to 11 bases. This CDR3 comprises 12 residues. The CDR3, as DNA: TGTGCCAGCAGCGACTTGGTGGACGAGCAGTACTTC. Its translation: CASSDLVDEQYF.

The chain couples TRBV24-1 to TRBJ1-2; D not resolved. Per the germline V gene, CDR1 is KGHDR and CDR2 is SFDVKD. The V and J ends lost 9 bases and 4 bases respectively, with 11 bases between them. This CDR3 is built from 12 residues. The CDR3 DNA reads TGTGCCACCGGAGCCGACGGCTATGGCTACACCTTC. As protein: CATGADGYGYTF.